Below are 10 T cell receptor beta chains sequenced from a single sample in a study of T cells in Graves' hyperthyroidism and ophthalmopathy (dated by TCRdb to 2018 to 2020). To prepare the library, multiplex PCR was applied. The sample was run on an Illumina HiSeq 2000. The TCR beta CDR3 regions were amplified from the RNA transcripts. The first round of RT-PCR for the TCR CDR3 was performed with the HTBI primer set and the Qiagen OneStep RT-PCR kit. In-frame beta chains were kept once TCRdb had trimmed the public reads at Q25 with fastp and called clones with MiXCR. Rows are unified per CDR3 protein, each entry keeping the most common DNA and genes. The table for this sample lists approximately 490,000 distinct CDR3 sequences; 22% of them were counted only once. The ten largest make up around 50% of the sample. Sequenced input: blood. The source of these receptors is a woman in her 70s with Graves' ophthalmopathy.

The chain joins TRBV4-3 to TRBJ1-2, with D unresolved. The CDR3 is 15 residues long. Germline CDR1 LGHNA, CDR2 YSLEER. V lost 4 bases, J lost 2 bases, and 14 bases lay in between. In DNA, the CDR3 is TGCGCCAGCAGCCCCAGTTTGACGGCGAACTATGGCTACACCTTC. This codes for CASSPSLTANYGYTF.

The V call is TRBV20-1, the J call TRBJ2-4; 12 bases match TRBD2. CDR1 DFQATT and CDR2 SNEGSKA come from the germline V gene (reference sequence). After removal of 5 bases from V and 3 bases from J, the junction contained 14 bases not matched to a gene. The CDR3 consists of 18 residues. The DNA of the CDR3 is TGCAGTGCTCTAATCCACGGACTAGCGGGGTCCGGCAAAAACATTCAGTACTTC. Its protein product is CSALIHGLAGSGKNIQYF.

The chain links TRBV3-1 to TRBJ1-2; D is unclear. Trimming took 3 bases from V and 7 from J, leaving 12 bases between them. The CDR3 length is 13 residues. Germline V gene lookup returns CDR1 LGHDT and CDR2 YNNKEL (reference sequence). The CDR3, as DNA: TGTGCCAGCAGCCAGTCATCTACAGCTGGCTACACCTTC. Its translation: CASSQSSTAGYTF.

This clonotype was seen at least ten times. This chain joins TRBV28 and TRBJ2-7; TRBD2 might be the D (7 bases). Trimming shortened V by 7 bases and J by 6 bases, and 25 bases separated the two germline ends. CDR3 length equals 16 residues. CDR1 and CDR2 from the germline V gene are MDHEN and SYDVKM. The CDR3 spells CASNLPGGLNNGEQYF. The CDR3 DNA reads TGTGCCAGCAACCTCCCCGGGGGGCTAAATAACGGCGAGCAGTACTTC.

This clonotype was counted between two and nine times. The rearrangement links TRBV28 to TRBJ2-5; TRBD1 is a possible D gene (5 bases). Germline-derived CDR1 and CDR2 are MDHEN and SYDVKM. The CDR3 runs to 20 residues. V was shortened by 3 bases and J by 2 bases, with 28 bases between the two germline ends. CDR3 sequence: CASSFVRQGINPLLQETQYF. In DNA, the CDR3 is TGTGCCAGCAGTTTTGTTCGTCAGGGAATAAACCCGCTCCTACAAGAGACCCAGTACTTC.

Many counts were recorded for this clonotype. The CDR3 DNA reads as TGTGCCAGCACCGACAGGGGGACCATGAACACTGAAGCTTTCTTT. Amino acid sequence: CASTDRGTMNTEAFF. This chain uses TRBV3-1 with TRBJ1-1, with 9 bases aligning to TRBD1. Trimming took 7 bases from V and 0 from J; bases not matched to a gene: 6. The CDR3 consists of 15 residues. The germline V gene encodes CDR1 LGHDT and CDR2 YNNKEL (reference sequence). The full variable domain, in which reference TRBV3-1 and TRBJ1-1 provide the parts outside the CDR3, is DTAVSQTPKYLVTQMGNDKSIKCEQNLGHDTMYWYKQDSKKFLKIMFSYNNKELIINETVPNRFSPKSPDKAHLNLHINSLELGDSAVYFCASTDRGTMNTEAFFGQGTRLTVV.

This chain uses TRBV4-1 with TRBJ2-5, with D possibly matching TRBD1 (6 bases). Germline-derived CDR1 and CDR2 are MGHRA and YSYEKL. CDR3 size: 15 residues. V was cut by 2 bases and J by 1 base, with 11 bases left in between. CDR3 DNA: TGCGCCAGCAGCCAACCTGACAGGCTCCAAGAGACCCAGTACTTC. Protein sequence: CASSQPDRLQETQYF.

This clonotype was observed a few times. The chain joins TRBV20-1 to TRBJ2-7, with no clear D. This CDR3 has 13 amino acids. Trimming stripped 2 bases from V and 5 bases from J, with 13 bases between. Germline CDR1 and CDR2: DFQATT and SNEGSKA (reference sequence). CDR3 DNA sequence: TGCAGTGCTAGACTGGTCCGTCTGAACGAGCAGTACTTC. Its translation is CSARLVRLNEQYF.

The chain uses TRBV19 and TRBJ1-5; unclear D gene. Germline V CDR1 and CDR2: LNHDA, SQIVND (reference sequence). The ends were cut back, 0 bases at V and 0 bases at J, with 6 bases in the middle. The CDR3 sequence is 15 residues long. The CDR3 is CASSIEGYSNQPQHF. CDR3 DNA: TGTGCCAGTAGTATAGAAGGGTATAGCAATCAGCCCCAGCATTTT. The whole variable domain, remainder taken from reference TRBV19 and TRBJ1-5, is DGGITQSPKYLFRKEGQNVTLSCEQNLNHDAMYWYRQDPGQGLRLIYYSQIVNDFQKGDIAEGYSVSREKKESFPLTVTSAQKNPTAFYLCASSIEGYSNQPQHFGDGTRLSIL.

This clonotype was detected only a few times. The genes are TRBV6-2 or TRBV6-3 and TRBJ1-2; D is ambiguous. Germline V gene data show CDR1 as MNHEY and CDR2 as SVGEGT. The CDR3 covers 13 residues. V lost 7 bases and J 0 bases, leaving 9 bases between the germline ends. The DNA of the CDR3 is TGTGCCAGCAAGACGGTAGCTAACTATGGCTACACCTTC. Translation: CASKTVANYGYTF.